The T cell receptor beta chain described here comes from a study of shared clonotypes between healthy human individuals (dated by TCRdb to 2018 to 2021). Regarding the study in general: The cohort included three men and a couple of women between 18 and 49 years of age. To increase sequencing depth and limit assay-specific biases, TCR repertoire library preparation and sequencing were carried out by different laboratories using diverse techniques. Between about 0.9 and 9 billion PBMCs per donor were obtained by leukapheresis. For each donor, CD4 naive and CD4 memory were each given three plates, CD8 naive was given two plates, and CD8 memory was given one plate. The study deeply sequenced blood TCR repertoires of about 5 healthy adults to estimate repertoire size and the extent of clonotype sharing between individuals.

V is cut by 3 bases and J by 0 bases, and the space between the germline ends is 6 bases. The CDR3 measures 14 amino acids from cysteine to phenylalanine. The kept DNA is CDR3 alone, 42 bases in frame from the first base. Reading the germline V gene gives CDR1 SGHVS and CDR2 FNYEAQ. Using the deep immunoSEQ assay, TCR CDR3 regions were amplified from genomic DNA by multiplex PCR. For each cell subset, the extracted genomic DNA was distributed evenly across all wells of several immunoSEQ 96-well plates, and each plate served as one replicate. For sorted subsets, about 200 ng genomic DNA, equal to 30,000 or so T cell genomes, was loaded into each replicate PCR. The purified libraries were quantified using a Qubit 3.0 fluorometer, sized with a Bioanalyzer 2100, and then quantified again using the KAPA Library Quantification kit. Each immunoSEQ 96-well plate was sequenced on its own single-read 150-cycle Illumina NextSeq 550 flow cell. For the original study's pipeline: Because the immunoSEQ output held only junctional sequences and lacked quality scores, the filtering could not match the filtering applied to full-length reads. Sequences were annotated with PyIR, a Python wrapper for IgBLAST v1.9, and V/J genes and CDR3 were assigned using IMGT germline references. Reads were removed for weak V/J assignments (E-value above 1e-6), missing CDR3, stop codons, out-of-frame junctions, or ambiguous translated residues. V3J clonotypes were defined as sequences sharing the same inferred V gene, J gene, and CDR3 amino acid sequence. To compute the percentage overlap between repertoires, the number of shared unique clonotypes was divided by the size of the smaller repertoire. Richness of each repertoire was evaluated using RTK rarefaction, the Chao1 estimator, and Recon v2.1 estimates of unobserved clonotypes. For all TCRbeta clonotypes obtained by the gDNA method from a few donors, generation probabilities were computed with OLGA. This immuneACCESS table, as held by TCRdb, lists in-frame sequences with V and J called but not all clones. Of the missing ones, under half trace to an unresolved V gene in checked studies; the others have no known cause. That table supplies the V and J calls and clone size; D and trimming were determined from the DNA. The sample table holds some 2,500,000 clones, of which around 93% were seen once. The ten top clones hold roughly 0.34% of the sample.

The study at large found these results: Sampling was restricted to blood, and TCR repertoires in tissues likely differ from the TCR repertoires found in blood. When a handful of donors were compared, the shared fraction of clonotypes was around 5% for naive CD4, 3% to 4% for naive CD8, 2% to 2.5% for memory CD4, and less than 0.45% for memory CD8. Pairwise subsampling led to the expectation that sequencing depth would affect the degree of clonotype sharing among donors. Compared with non-shared clonotypes, the clonotypes found in all four sorted-subset donors had higher generation probabilities. Estimated clonotype richness was generally larger for naive than for memory subsets. Incomplete sequencing was indicated by rarefaction of sorted-subset datasets, despite the large sequencing depth. Because the study included a small number of donors, the genetic and exposure-history diversity represented was limited.

This clone appeared once. The antigen this receptor binds is unknown. No per-base quality is available; no much larger clone lies one base away. Healthy HIV-negative adults with no recently reported acute infections or vaccinations were included as donors. Every donor was a Caucasian adult residing in Nashville, Tennessee, USA. Magnetic negative selection was used to enrich CD4+ T cells, after which naive cells were positively selected on CD45RA and the negative fraction became the memory subset. Blood was collected by leukapheresis, and PBMCs were isolated by Ficoll-Histopaque density gradient centrifugation and then cryopreserved in liquid nitrogen vapor phase. Purity and quantity of every magnetically sorted T cell population were checked by analytical flow cytometry. Genomic DNA was isolated from each sorted fraction and quantified by UV absorbance on a Nanodrop 2000c.

This TCR derives from a man between 18 and 35 years old in good health. Some clones in this sample may be carry-over from other donors' samples. Sequenced sample: naive CD4+ T cells from PBMCs. The cell subset or site label, as the study defines it: CD45RA+ positively selected. The V gene is TRBV7-6 and the J gene is TRBJ2-4; the D gene is not confidently resolved. CDR3 loop: CASSFEVAKNIQYF. The sequenced DNA is TGTGCCAGCAGCTTCGAGGTAGCCAAAAACATTCAGTACTTC.